This T cell receptor beta chain was sequenced for a study of blood T cell repertoires in COVID-19. TCRdb's copy holds only in-frame clones and misses some; the assay was immunoSEQ multiplex PCR. The sample carries some 230,000 clones, about four fifths recorded once. The CDR3 is 13 residues long. V was clipped by 2 bases and J by 4 bases, with 8 bases between them. CDR1 is MNHEY, CDR2 SVGAGI, per germline. Sequences were obtained from peripheral blood. The chain uses TRBV6-5 and TRBJ1-2; a possible D gene is TRBD1 (5 bases). The source of this sequence is a woman aged 55 to 70 with acute or convalescent COVID-19. CDR3 sequence reads: CASSYQGLYGYTF. CDR3 DNA: TGTGCCAGCAGTTACCAGGGACTCTATGGCTACACCTTC.